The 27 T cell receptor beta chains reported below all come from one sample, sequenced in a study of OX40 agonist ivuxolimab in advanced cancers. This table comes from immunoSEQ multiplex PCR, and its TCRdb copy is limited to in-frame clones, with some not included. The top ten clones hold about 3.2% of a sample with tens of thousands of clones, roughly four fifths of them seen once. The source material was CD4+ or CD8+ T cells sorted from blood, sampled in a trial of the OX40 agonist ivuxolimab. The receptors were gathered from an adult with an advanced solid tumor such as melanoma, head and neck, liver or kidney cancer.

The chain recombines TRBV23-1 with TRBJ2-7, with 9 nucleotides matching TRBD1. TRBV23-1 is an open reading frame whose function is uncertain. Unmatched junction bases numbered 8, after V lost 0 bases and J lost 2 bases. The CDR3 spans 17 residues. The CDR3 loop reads CASSQSSRDRVPYEQYF. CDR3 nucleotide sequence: TGCGCCAGCAGTCAATCGAGTCGGGACAGGGTACCCTACGAGCAGTACTTC.

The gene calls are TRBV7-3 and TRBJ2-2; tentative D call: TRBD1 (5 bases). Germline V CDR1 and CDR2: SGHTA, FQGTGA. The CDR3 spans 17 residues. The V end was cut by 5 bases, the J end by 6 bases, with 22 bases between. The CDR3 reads CASSRTQGNVGSGELFF. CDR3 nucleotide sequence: TGTGCCAGCAGCCGAACCCAGGGCAACGTCGGATCCGGGGAGCTGTTTTTT.

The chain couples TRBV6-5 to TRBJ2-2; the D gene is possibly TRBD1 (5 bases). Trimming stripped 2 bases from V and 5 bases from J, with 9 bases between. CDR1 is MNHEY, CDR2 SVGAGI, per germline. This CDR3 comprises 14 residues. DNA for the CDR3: TGTGCCAGCAGTTACATAGGGGTTACCGGGGAGCTGTTTTTT. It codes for CASSYIGVTGELFF.

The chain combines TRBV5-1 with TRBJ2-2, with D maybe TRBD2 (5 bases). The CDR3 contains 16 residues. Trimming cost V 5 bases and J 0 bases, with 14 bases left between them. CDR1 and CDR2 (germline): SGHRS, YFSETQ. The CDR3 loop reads CASRKEARANTGELFF. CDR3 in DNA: TGCGCCAGCAGGAAGGAGGCGAGGGCGAACACCGGGGAGCTGTTTTTT. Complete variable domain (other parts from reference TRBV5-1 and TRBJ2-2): KAGVTQTPRYLIKTRGQQVTLSCSPISGHRSVSWYQQTPGQGLQFLFEYFSETQRNKGNFPGRFSGRQFSNSRSEMNVSTLELGDSALYLCASRKEARANTGELFFGEGSRLTVL.

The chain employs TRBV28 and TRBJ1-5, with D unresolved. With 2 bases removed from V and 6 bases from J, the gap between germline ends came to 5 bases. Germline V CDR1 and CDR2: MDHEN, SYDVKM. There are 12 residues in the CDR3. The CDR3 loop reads CASSLLVQPQHF. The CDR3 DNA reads TGTGCCAGCAGTTTACTGGTTCAGCCCCAGCATTTT.

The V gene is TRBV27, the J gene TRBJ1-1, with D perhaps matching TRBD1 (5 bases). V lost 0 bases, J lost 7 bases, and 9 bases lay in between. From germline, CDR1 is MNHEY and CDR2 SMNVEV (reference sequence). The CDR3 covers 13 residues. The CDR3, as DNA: TGTGCCAGCAGTTTATCGGGACGGAGTGAAGCTTTCTTT. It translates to CASSLSGRSEAFF.

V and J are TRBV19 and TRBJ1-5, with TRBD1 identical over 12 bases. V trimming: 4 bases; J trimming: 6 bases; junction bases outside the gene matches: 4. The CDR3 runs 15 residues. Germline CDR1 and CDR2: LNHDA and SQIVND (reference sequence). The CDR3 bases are TGTGCCAGTAGTACCGGGACAGGGGGCGGTCAGCCCCAGCATTTT. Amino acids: CASSTGTGGGQPQHF.

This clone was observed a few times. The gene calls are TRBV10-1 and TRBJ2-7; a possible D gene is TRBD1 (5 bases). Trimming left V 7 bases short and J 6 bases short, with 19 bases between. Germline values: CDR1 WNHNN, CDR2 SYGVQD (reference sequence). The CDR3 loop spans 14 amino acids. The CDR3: CASTSSEGASEQYF. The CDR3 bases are TGCGCCAGCACCTCAAGTGAAGGGGCCTCCGAGCAGTACTTC.

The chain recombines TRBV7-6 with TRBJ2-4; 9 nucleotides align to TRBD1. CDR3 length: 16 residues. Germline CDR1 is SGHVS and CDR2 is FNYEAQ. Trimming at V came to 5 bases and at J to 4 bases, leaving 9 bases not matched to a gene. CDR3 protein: CASSAEPGTGKNIQYF. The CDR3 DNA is TGTGCCAGCAGCGCCGAGCCCGGGACAGGGAAAAACATTCAGTACTTC.

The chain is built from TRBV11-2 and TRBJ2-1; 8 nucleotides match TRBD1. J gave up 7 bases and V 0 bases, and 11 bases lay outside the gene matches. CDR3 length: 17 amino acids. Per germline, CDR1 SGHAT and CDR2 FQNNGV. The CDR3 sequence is CASSLDRGRGRINEQFF. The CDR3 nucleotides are TGTGCCAGCAGCTTAGATCGTGGCAGGGGGCGCATAAATGAGCAGTTCTTC.

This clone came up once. The CDR3 coding sequence is TGTGCCAGCACGGACAGGACTAACTATGGCTACACCTTC. Amino acids: CASTDRTNYGYTF. V gene TRBV6-5 combines with J gene TRBJ1-2; 7 bases align to TRBD1. CDR3 size: 13 residues. V shed 7 bases and J 0 bases; nucleotides not matched to a gene: 2. CDR1 and CDR2 from the germline V gene are MNHEY and SVGAGI.

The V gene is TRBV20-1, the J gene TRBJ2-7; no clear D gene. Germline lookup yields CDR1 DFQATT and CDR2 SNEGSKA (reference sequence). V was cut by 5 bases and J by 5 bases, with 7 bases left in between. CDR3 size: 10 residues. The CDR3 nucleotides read TGCAGTGCTGTGGGAAACGAGCAGTACTTC. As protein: CSAVGNEQYF.

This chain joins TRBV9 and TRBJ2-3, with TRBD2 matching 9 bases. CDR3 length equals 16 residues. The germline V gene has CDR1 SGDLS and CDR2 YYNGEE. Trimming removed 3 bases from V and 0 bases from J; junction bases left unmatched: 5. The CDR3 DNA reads TGTGCCAGCAGCGACGGACTAGCGAGCAGCACAGATACGCAGTATTTT. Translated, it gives CASSDGLASSTDTQYF.

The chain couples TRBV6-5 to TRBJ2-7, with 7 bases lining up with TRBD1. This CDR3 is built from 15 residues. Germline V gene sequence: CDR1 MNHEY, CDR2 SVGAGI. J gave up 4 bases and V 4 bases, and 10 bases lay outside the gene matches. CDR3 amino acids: CASSSSYGTEYEQYF. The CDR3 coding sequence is TGTGCCAGCAGTTCCTCGTACGGGACAGAGTACGAGCAGTACTTC.

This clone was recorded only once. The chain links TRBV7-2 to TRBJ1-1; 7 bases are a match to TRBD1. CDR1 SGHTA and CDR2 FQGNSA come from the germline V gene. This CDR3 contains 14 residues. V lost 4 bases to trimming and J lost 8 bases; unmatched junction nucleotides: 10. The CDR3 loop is CASSSSRRGQEAFF. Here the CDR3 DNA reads TGTGCCAGCAGCTCATCTCGGAGGGGGCAAGAAGCTTTCTTT.

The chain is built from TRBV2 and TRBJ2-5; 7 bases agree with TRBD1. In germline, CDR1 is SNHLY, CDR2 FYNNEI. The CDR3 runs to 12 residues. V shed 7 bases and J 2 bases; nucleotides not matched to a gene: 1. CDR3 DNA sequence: TGTGCCAGCATGGGACAGCAAGAGACCCAGTACTTC. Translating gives CASMGQQETQYF.

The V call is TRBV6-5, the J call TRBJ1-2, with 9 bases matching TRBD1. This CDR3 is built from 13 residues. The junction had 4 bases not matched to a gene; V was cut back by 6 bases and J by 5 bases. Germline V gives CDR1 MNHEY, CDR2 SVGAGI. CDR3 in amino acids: CASRTDRGYGYTF. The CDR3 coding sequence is TGTGCCAGCAGAACCGACAGGGGGTATGGCTACACCTTC.

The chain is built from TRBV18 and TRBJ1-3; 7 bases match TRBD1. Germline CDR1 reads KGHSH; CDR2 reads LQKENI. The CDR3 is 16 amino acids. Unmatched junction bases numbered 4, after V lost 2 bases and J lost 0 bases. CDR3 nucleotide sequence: TGTGCCAGCTCACCAATAGGACAGGACTCTGGAAACACCATATATTTT. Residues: CASSPIGQDSGNTIYF.

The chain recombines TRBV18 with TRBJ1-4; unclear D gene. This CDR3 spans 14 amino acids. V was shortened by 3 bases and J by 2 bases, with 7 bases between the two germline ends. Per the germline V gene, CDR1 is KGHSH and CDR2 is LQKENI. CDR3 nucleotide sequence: TGTGCCAGCTCACCCGAGGAGACTAATGAAAAACTGTTTTTT. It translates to CASSPEETNEKLFF.

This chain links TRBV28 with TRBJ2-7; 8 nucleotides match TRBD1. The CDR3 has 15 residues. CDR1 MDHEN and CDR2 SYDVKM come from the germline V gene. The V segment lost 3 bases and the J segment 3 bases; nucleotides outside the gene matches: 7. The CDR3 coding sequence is TGTGCCAGCAGTTTCTGGGGACAGGTTAACTACGAGCAGTACTTC. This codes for CASSFWGQVNYEQYF.

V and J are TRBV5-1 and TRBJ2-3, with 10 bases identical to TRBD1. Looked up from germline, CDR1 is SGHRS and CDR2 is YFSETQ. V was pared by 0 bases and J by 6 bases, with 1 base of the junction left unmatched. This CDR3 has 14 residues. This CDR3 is CASSLGTGGDTQYF. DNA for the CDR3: TGCGCCAGCAGCTTGGGGACAGGGGGGGATACGCAGTATTTT.

DNA for the CDR3: TGTGCCAGCAGCAACGGGAGCTTAAACCGGGACAGGGACACAGATACGCAGTATTTT. It yields the protein CASSNGSLNRDRDTDTQYF. The chain uses TRBV21-1 and TRBJ2-3; TRBD1 was called by the table and not checked on the DNA. TRBV21-1 constitutes a pseudogene. The CDR3 runs to 19 residues.

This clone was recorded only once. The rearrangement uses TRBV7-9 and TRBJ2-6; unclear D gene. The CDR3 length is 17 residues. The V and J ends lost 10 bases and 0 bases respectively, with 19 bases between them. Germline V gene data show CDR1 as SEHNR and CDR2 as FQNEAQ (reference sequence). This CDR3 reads CAKSPTVYSSGANVLTF. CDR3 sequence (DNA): TGTGCCAAAAGTCCGACCGTATATTCCTCTGGGGCCAACGTCCTGACTTTC.

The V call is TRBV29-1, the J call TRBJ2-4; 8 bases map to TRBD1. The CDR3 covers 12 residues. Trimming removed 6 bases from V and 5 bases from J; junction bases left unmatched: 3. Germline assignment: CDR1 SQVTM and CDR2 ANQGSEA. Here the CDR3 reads CSVGQGENIQYF. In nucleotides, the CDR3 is TGCAGCGTCGGACAGGGCGAAAACATTCAGTACTTC.

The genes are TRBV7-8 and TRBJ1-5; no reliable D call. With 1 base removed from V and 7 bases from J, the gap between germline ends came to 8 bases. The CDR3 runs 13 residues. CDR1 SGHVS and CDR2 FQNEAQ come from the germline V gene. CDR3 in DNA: TGTGCCAGCAGCTTAGTACAGATCCAGCCCCAGCATTTT. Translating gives CASSLVQIQPQHF.

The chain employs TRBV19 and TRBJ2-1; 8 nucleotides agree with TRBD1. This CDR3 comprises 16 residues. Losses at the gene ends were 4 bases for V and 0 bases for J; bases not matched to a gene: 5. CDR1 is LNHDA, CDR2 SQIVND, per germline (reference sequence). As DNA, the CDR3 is TGTGCCAGTAGTAAAAGACAGGGGAGCTCCTACAATGAGCAGTTCTTC. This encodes CASSKRQGSSYNEQFF.

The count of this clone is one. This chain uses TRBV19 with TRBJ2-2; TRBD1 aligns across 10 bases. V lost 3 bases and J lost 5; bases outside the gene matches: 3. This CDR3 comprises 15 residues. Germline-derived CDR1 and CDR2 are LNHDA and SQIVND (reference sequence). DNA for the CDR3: TGTGCCAGTAGTATCCCGGGACAGGGGACCGGGGAGCTGTTTTTT. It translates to CASSIPGQGTGELFF.